These T cell receptor beta chains were read from a single sample in a study of blood T cell repertoires in COVID-19. Only in-frame clones appear in the TCRdb table, and some are missing; sequencing was by immunoSEQ multiplex PCR. The sample records about 74,000 clones, about 91% being singletons. Sequencing input: peripheral blood. These receptors were collected from a woman older than 75 with active or convalescent COVID-19. Both conserved end residues are part of each CDR3. The D gene is left open where the match is weak. Not every row has a clone size; where given, it reads once, few, many or a size class.

13 . . TRBJ1-1 TRBV30 TGTGCCTGTAACAGGGATTATAACACTGAAGCTTTCTTT CACNRDYNTEAFF
12 . . TRBJ1-2 TRBV7-2 TGTGCCAGCAGCTCAAGCCGCTATGGCTACACCTTC CASSSSRYGYTF
16 TRBD2 . TRBJ2-1 TRBV5-4 TGTGCCAGCAGCCTCAGGACTAGCGGGAGTTGGAATGAGCAGTTCTTC CASSLRTSGSWNEQFF
13 . . TRBJ2-1 TRBV5-8 TGTGCCAGCAGCTTCGGGGTATTAGGTGAGCAGTTCTTC CASSFGVLGEQFF
16 . . TRBJ1-3 TRBV7-3 TGTGCCAGCAGCCCGGGGGGGGCCAACTCTGGAAACACCATATATTTT CASSPGGANSGNTIYF
15 TRBD1 . TRBJ2-7 TRBV7-2 TGTGCCAGCAGCTTAGCCCCAGGGGGTCCCTACGAGCAGTACTTC CASSLAPGGPYEQYF
16 . . TRBJ1-2 TRBV19 TGTGCCAGTAGTATAAGGAGGGACGGACTTAACTATGGCTACACCTTC CASSIRRDGLNYGYTF
16 . . TRBJ1-2 TRBV19 TGTGCCAGTACCTCTCGATCCTATACAGGGAACTATGGCTACACCTTC CASTSRSYTGNYGYTF
15 . . TRBJ2-5 TRBV2 TGTGCCAGCAGGGTGGACACCTGGGGAATCGAGACCCAGTACTTC CASRVDTWGIETQYF
16 TRBD1 once TRBJ1-2 TRBV5-1 TGCGCCAGCAGCCCATTCCGGGACAGGGCCGATGAGGGCTACACCTTC CASSPFRDRADEGYTF
16 TRBD1 . TRBJ1-5 TRBV11-2 TGTGCCAGCAGCTCGAAGACAGGGAATAGCAATCAGCCCCAGCATTTT CASSSKTGNSNQPQHF
13 . once TRBJ2-2 TRBV5-1 TGCGCCAGCAGCTTGGACAGGGCCGGGGAGCTGTTTTTT CASSLDRAGELFF
16 . . TRBJ2-3 TRBV3-1/TRBV3-2 TGTGCCAGCAGCCAAATGGCGGTTGGGAGCACAGATACGCAGTATTTT CASSQMAVGSTDTQYF
15 . . TRBJ1-1 TRBV5-4 TGTGCCAGCAGCTTGAGTTTGGGGGCGAGTACTGAAGCTTTCTTT CASSLSLGASTEAFF
15 TRBD1 . TRBJ2-7 TRBV7-8 TGTGCCAGCAGTCCCCGGACAGGTCCCTCCTACGAGCAGTACTTC CASSPRTGPSYEQYF
13 TRBD1 . TRBJ2-7 TRBV5-1 TGCGCCAGCAGTTTTCGACAGGGCCACGAGCAGTACTTC CASSFRQGHEQYF
17 TRBD1 . TRBJ1-4 TRBV7-3 TGTGCCAGCAGCCCCCCCGGGACAGGACCAGGGGTTGAAAAACTGTTTTTT CASSPPGTGPGVEKLFF
15 TRBD1 . TRBJ2-2 TRBV3-1/TRBV3-2 TGTGCCAGCAGCCCCGGGACAGCTAACACCGGGGAGCTGTTTTTT CASSPGTANTGELFF
16 . once TRBJ1-2 TRBV5-4 TGTGCCAGCAGCTTGTACGGGGGTGGCAGAAGGTATGGCTACACCTTC CASSLYGGGRRYGYTF
13 . . TRBJ2-4 TRBV7-2 TGTGCCAGCAGCGAGAGAAATTGGAACATTCAGTACTTC CASSERNWNIQYF
15 . . TRBJ1-1 TRBV6-1 TGTGCCAGCAGTGATACAGATTCCATGAACACTGAAGCTTTCTTT CASSDTDSMNTEAFF
16 TRBD1 . TRBJ2-3 TRBV11-3 TGTGCCAGTCGGATAGGACAGGGGGCGGGCACAGATACGCAGTATTTT CASRIGQGAGTDTQYF
15 . once TRBJ1-2 TRBV21-1 TGTGCCAGCCGTTGGACAGGGAGACAATCCTATGGCTACACCTTC CASRWTGRQSYGYTF
15 TRBD1 . TRBJ1-5 TRBV29-1 TGCAGCGTTGATGGCGAGGGGGCGCCCGGTCAGCCCCAGCATTTT CSVDGEGAPGQPQHF
13 TRBD2 . TRBJ2-3 TRBV9 TGTGCCAGCAGCCGGACTAGCTCAGATACGCAGTATTTT CASSRTSSDTQYF
20 TRBD2 . TRBJ2-7 TRBV5-1 TGCGCCAGCAGCTTGGGTTCTGGGACTAGCGGGAGCAATAGGAAATACGAGCAGTACTTC CASSLGSGTSGSNRKYEQYF
18 TRBD2 . TRBJ2-1 TRBV5-1 TGCGCCAGCAGCTGGGGACTAGCGGGAGGTAGCTCCTACAATGAGCAGTTCTTC CASSWGLAGGSSYNEQFF
15 . once TRBJ2-1 TRBV27 TGTGCCAGCAGTTTGGGGGGAAGCTCCTACAATGAGCAGTTCTTC CASSLGGSSYNEQFF
14 . . TRBJ1-6 TRBV7-9 TGTGCCAGCAGCTATTCCACGGGATTTTCACCCCTCCACTTT CASSYSTGFSPLHF
11 . . TRBJ1-1 TRBV5-1 TGCGCCAGCAGCTCTAGGGGGGAAGCTTTCTTT CASSSRGEAFF
15 . . TRBJ2-1 TRBV5-1 TGCGCCAGCAGCTTGATACAACCCTCCTACAATGAGCAGTTCTTC CASSLIQPSYNEQFF
15 TRBD1 few TRBJ1-5 TRBV20-1 TGCAGTGCTAGTCCCGGACAGGGATTCCATCAGCCCCAGCATTTT CSASPGQGFHQPQHF
12 . . TRBJ2-1 TRBV11-3 TGTGCCAGCAGCGCACCATCGGGAGAGCAGTTCTTC CASSAPSGEQFF
13 . few TRBJ1-1 TRBV19 TGTGCCAGTAGTATGAAAGGGAGGACTGAAGCTTTCTTT CASSMKGRTEAFF
15 . . TRBJ1-1 TRBV18 TGTGCCAGCTCACCCCGGAGTGCGGGGGACACTGAAGCTTTCTTT CASSPRSAGDTEAFF
14 TRBD1 . TRBJ2-7 TRBV10-3 TGTGCCATCAGTGATAGCAGGGGGTCCTACGAGCAGTACTTC CAISDSRGSYEQYF
15 TRBD1 . TRBJ1-1 TRBV6-5 TGTGCCAGCAGCAAAAGTACACAGGGGTACACTGAAGCTTTCTTT CASSKSTQGYTEAFF
15 TRBD2 . TRBJ2-3 TRBV19 TGTGCCAGTAGTATGGGAGGGACGAGCACAGATACGCAGTATTTT CASSMGGTSTDTQYF
13 . . TRBJ2-3 TRBV9 TGTGCCAGCAGCGTTGGGCAGACAGATACGCAGTATTTT CASSVGQTDTQYF
15 TRBD1 . TRBJ1-2 TRBV7-2 TGTGCCAGCAGCCCCGGGCCAGGGGGCTTCTATGGCTACACCTTC CASSPGPGGFYGYTF
14 TRBD1 . TRBJ2-2 TRBV29-1 TGCAGCGTTAGCCGGGACAGGGACACCGGGGAGCTGTTTTTT CSVSRDRDTGELFF
11 . . TRBJ2-5 TRBV20-1 TGCAGTGCTAGAGATCGGGAGACCCAGTACTTC CSARDRETQYF
15 . . TRBJ2-5 TRBV7-2 TGTGCCAGCAGCCTACAGGGATCCGCGGAAGAGACCCAGTACTTC CASSLQGSAEETQYF
16 TRBD2 . TRBJ2-1 TRBV5-4 TGTGCCAGCAGCTCCGCCTTGGCGGGGGAGACCAATGAGCAGTTCTTC CASSSALAGETNEQFF
13 . once TRBJ1-1 TRBV6-5 TGTGCCAGCAGTTACCCTGGACAGCTTGAAGCTTTCTTT CASSYPGQLEAFF
14 . . TRBJ1-2 TRBV4-3 TGCGCCAGCAGCCAAGATCCGCAGGGTAGGGGCTACACCTTC CASSQDPQGRGYTF
15 . . TRBJ2-5 TRBV7-8 TGTGCCAGCAGCTTAGTTGCGGGGGCTCAAGAGACCCAGTACTTC CASSLVAGAQETQYF
12 . . TRBJ1-6 TRBV12-3/TRBV12-4 TGTGCCAGCACCCTAACCAATTCACCCCTCCACTTT CASTLTNSPLHF